The 21 T cell receptor beta chains below come from one sample, sequenced in a study of metastatic and nonmetastatic thyroid tumors. TCRdb reprocessed the PCR reads via MiXCR. The sample comprises around 35,000 clones, about 18% of which are singletons, and about 6.8% rests with the top ten. Treatment of any kind had been given to no patient before thyroid surgery. Sequencing input: blood. These receptors all come from a male donor with papillary thyroid cancer or a benign thyroid nodule (not recorded which). Some clones in this sample may be carry-over from other donors' samples.

This clone occurred a few times. V is TRBV10-1 and J is TRBJ2-5, with 13 bases identical to TRBD2. CDR3 length: 18 residues. Trimming at V came to 4 bases and at J to 5 bases, leaving 13 bases not matched to a gene. Germline CDR1 reads WNHNN; CDR2 reads SYGVQD (reference sequence). Written as DNA, the CDR3 is TGCGCCAGCAGTGTGTTGGTACTAGCGGGAGGGCCTTGGGAGACCCAGTACTTC. It yields the protein CASSVLVLAGGPWETQYF.

This clone was counted only a few times. This sequence may be a read error, since a much larger clone differs from it by one base. The same CDR3 is also encoded by other DNA sequences in this sample. The chain joins TRBV4-1 to TRBJ1-1; D is possibly TRBD1 (5 bases). This CDR3 has 15 amino acids. Germline V gene lookup returns CDR1 MGHRA and CDR2 YSYEKL. The CDR3: CASSQSRGGVTEAFF. The CDR3 DNA is TGCGCCAGCAGCCAATCGCGGGGAGGGGTCACTGAGGCTTTCTTT.

This clone is medium-sized. The J gene is TRBJ2-3, the V gene TRBV10-1; 8 bases match TRBD2. The ends lost 3 bases at V and 5 bases at J; junction bases unmatched: 7. Germline V gene lookup returns CDR1 WNHNN and CDR2 SYGVQD (reference sequence). The CDR3 totals 15 residues. The CDR3 here is CASSDGSGGGDTQYF. The CDR3 coding sequence is TGCGCCAGCAGTGATGGGAGCGGGGGTGGAGATACGCAGTATTTT.

The sample holds many counts of this clone. Other nucleotide sequences from this sample produce the same CDR3. The J gene is TRBJ2-1, the V gene TRBV29-1, with TRBD2 matching 7 bases. Germline V gene data show CDR1 as SQVTM and CDR2 as ANQGSEA. CDR3 size: 13 residues. V was pared by 1 base and J by 3 bases, with 0 bases of the junction left unmatched. CDR3 in DNA: TGCAGCGTTGAAGGGACTAGCTACAATGAGCAGTTCTTC. This translates into CSVEGTSYNEQFF.

This clone was observed at least ten times. The chain joins TRBV3-1 to TRBJ2-5; tentatively, D is TRBD2 (7 bases). The CDR3 totals 16 residues. Per the germline V gene, CDR1 is LGHDT and CDR2 is YNNKEL (reference sequence). Trimming stripped 4 bases from V and 5 bases from J, with 20 bases between. CDR3 protein: CASSPEGWGGPETQYF. In DNA form, the CDR3 reads TGTGCCAGCAGCCCGGAAGGTTGGGGGGGGCCCGAGACCCAGTACTTC.

This clone was recorded many times. In DNA, the CDR3 is TGTGCCAGCAGTGAAGCGGATGATACTAATGAAAAACTGTTTTTT. Residues: CASSEADDTNEKLFF. This sequence joins TRBV2 and TRBJ1-4; D ambiguous. Trimming shortened V by 0 bases and J by 2 bases, and 7 bases separated the two germline ends. Germline-derived CDR1 and CDR2 are SNHLY and FYNNEI. The CDR3 totals 15 residues.

This clone was counted only a few times. With a much larger clone just one base away, this may be a read error. The chain links TRBV7-9 to TRBJ2-1; possibly TRBD1 for D (5 bases). Germline V gene data show CDR1 as SEHNR and CDR2 as FQNEAQ (reference sequence). This CDR3 is 11 amino acids long. Trimming left V 10 bases short and J 8 bases short, with 12 bases between. CDR3 in DNA: TGTGCCACCCAGGGTTACGATGAGCAGTTCTTC. Encoded protein: CATQGYDEQFF. Variable domain in full (rest from reference TRBV7-9 and TRBJ2-1): DTGVSQNPRHKITKRGQNVTFRCDPISEHNRLYWYRQTLGQGPEFLTYFQNEAQLEKSRLLSDRFSAERPKGSFSTLEIQRTEQGDSAMYLCATQGYDEQFFGPGTRLTVL.

This clone showed up many times. This sequence joins TRBV20-1 and TRBJ2-2, with 14 bases aligning to TRBD2. The CDR3 is 17 residues long. J was trimmed by 0 bases and V by 5 bases; bases with no gene match: 5. Germline assignment: CDR1 DFQATT and CDR2 SNEGSKA (reference sequence). CDR3 loop: CSAAGTSGGANTGELFF. CDR3 sequence (DNA): TGCAGTGCTGCCGGGACTAGCGGGGGAGCGAACACCGGGGAGCTGTTTTTT.

This clone was seen ten or more times. This same CDR3 is encoded by further DNA sequences in the sample. The chain has TRBV2 and TRBJ2-2; 8 positions match TRBD2. The germline V gene has CDR1 SNHLY and CDR2 FYNNEI. This CDR3 has 16 amino acids. With V trimmed by 5 bases and J by 4 bases, 9 bases remained unmatched. The chain's CDR3 is CASSRPGGDGTGELFF. CDR3 DNA sequence: TGTGCCAGCAGTCGCCCCGGGGGGGACGGCACCGGGGAGCTGTTTTTT.

The chain has TRBV7-6 and TRBJ2-7; no clear D gene. Looked up from germline, CDR1 is SGHVS and CDR2 is FNYEAQ. This CDR3 region has 14 residues. The V and J ends lost 5 bases and 6 bases respectively, with 17 bases between them. The CDR3 sequence is CASSRVGDRSEQYF. In DNA form, the CDR3 reads TGTGCCAGCAGCCGAGTTGGGGATCGTAGCGAGCAGTACTTC. The variable domain in full, with the rest retrieved from reference TRBV7-6 and TRBJ2-7, is GAGVSQSPRYKVTKRGQDVALRCDPISGHVSLYWYRQALGQGPEFLTYFNYEAQQDKSGLPNDRFSAERPEGSISTLTIQRTEQRDSAMYRCASSRVGDRSEQYFGPGTRLTVT.

The V call is TRBV6-9, the J call TRBJ2-2, with TRBD2 identical over 7 bases. Germline trimming cut 2 bases from V and 5 bases from J; bases unmatched to any gene: 5. The CDR3 length is 15 residues. Germline V gives CDR1 MNHGY, CDR2 SVAAGI. The CDR3, as DNA: TGTGCCAGCAGTTATGGTGGGAGGGGAACCGGGGAGCTGTTTTTT. It yields the protein CASSYGGRGTGELFF.

This clone was detected many times. V is TRBV27 and J is TRBJ1-5; D perhaps matches TRBD1 (6 bases). The CDR3 extends over 18 amino acids. Looked up from germline, CDR1 is MNHEY and CDR2 is SMNVEV (reference sequence). V shed 5 bases and J shed 0 bases, with 20 bases lying between them. CDR3 loop: CASSLRGAGAYSNQPQHF. The CDR3 DNA reads TGTGCCAGCAGTCTTCGGGGGGCGGGTGCCTATAGCAATCAGCCCCAGCATTTT.

At least ten counts were recorded for this clone. A read error is possible here, since a much larger clone lies one base away. The chain is built from TRBV5-1 and TRBJ2-3; D gene ambiguous. Deletions cut 4 bases from V and 2 bases from J, with 8 bases between. The CDR3 extends over 13 amino acids. CDR1 and CDR2 from the germline V gene are SGHRS and YFSETQ. CDR3 coding DNA: TGCGCCAGCAGCAAAGAAATCACAGATACGCAGTATTTT. Its protein product is CASSKEITDTQYF.

J is TRBJ1-2 and V is TRBV7-9; D uncertain. Trimming stripped 5 bases from V and 1 base from J, with 14 bases between. CDR3 length: 15 amino acids. Germline V lookup: CDR1 SEHNR, CDR2 FQNEAQ (reference sequence). This chain's CDR3 is CASSAEGRLNYGYTF. The CDR3 bases are TGTGCCAGCAGCGCCGAGGGAAGGCTTAACTATGGCTACACCTTC.

The sample holds many counts of this clone. The chain uses TRBV20-1 and TRBJ2-3, with TRBD2 matching 8 bases. The CDR3 contains 15 residues. V dropped 3 bases and J dropped 4; count of bases not matched to a gene: 9. Germline V gene sequence: CDR1 DFQATT, CDR2 SNEGSKA (reference sequence). The chain's CDR3 is CSASYGRAGSDTQYF. DNA for the CDR3: TGCAGTGCTAGTTACGGGAGGGCCGGTTCAGATACGCAGTATTTT.

To note about this clone: Since a much larger clone is just one base distant, this may be a read error. The same CDR3 also results from other DNA sequences found in this sample. The chain joins TRBV5-5 to TRBJ2-3, with a weak D call TRBD1 (6 bases). V was trimmed by 5 bases and J by 5 bases, leaving 15 bases between them. Per the germline V gene, CDR1 is SGHKS and CDR2 is YYEKEE (reference sequence). The CDR3 is 14 amino acids. DNA of the CDR3: TGTGCCAGCAGATTACAGGGTGTTGGAGATACGCAGTATTTT. Its translation: CASRLQGVGDTQYF. The whole variable domain, remainder taken from reference TRBV5-5 and TRBJ2-3, is DAGVTQSPTHLIKTRGQQVTLRCSPISGHKSVSWYQQVLGQGPQFIFQYYEKEERGRGNFPDRFSARQFPNYSSELNVNALLLGDSALYLCASRLQGVGDTQYFGPGTRLTVL.

This clone was recorded at least ten times. The rearrangement joins TRBV7-9 to TRBJ1-1; D may be TRBD1 (6 bases). CDR3 length equals 14 residues. Between the trimmed V and J ends, which lost 5 bases and 5 bases, there was a span of 15 bases. Per germline, CDR1 SEHNR and CDR2 FQNEAQ (reference sequence). CDR3 in DNA: TGTGCCAGCAGCCAAATACAGGGACCTACTGAAGCTTTCTTT. This gives the protein CASSQIQGPTEAFF.

At least ten counts were recorded for this clone. V is TRBV7-8 and J is TRBJ1-4; 9 nucleotides agree with TRBD1. CDR1 and CDR2 (germline): SGHVS, FQNEAQ. Germline trimming cut 4 bases from V and 6 bases from J; bases unmatched to any gene: 6. There are 15 residues in the CDR3. CDR3 amino acids: CASSSPGQGDEKLFF. The CDR3 DNA reads TGTGCCAGCAGCTCCCCGGGACAGGGAGATGAAAAACTGTTTTTT.

A note on this clone: Given a much more abundant clone one base away, this may be a read error. This chain joins TRBV6-1 and TRBJ2-1; no clear D. Germline V gene data show CDR1 as MNHNS and CDR2 as SASEGT. This CDR3 has 14 amino acids. With 8 bases removed from V and 0 bases from J, the gap between germline ends came to 11 bases. The CDR3 bases are TGTGCCAGCGTCAGGCCCAGCTCCTACAATGAGCAGTTCTTC. Amino acids: CASVRPSSYNEQFF.

This clone was found many times. This chain joins TRBV6-1 and TRBJ1-5; 8 bases line up with TRBD1. The trim removed 6 bases at V and 3 bases at J, leaving 7 bases unmatched. Germline-derived CDR1 and CDR2 are MNHNS and SASEGT. CDR3 length equals 15 residues. CDR3 DNA: TGTGCCAGCAGAGCCCGGGACAGGCCCAATCAGCCCCAGCATTTT. Translated, it gives CASRARDRPNQPQHF.

This clone was seen repeatedly, ten times or more. The rearrangement uses TRBV20-1 and TRBJ2-1; 12 bases are shared with TRBD2. The CDR3 loop spans 17 amino acids. Trimming took 3 bases from V and 2 from J; bases not matched to a gene: 8. The germline V gene encodes CDR1 DFQATT and CDR2 SNEGSKA (reference sequence). The CDR3 reads CSARETSGRPTYNEQFF. Written as DNA, the CDR3 is TGCAGTGCTAGGGAGACTAGCGGGAGACCGACCTACAATGAGCAGTTCTTC.